The next 28 T cell receptor beta chains were all read from a single sample in a study of identical twins. One entry per CDR3 protein results from TCRdb running MiXCR on the 5' RACE reads. The sample includes 420,000 or so distinct CDR3 sequences, about 18% of them seen just once. The sequencing input was naive T cells sorted from blood. Receptor source: a man aged 50 to 59 in good health.

This clonotype was counted only a few times. The V call is TRBV5-4, the J call TRBJ2-2, with D possibly being TRBD1 (6 bases). Germline V lookup: CDR1 SGHNT, CDR2 YYREEE (reference sequence). This CDR3 is 15 amino acids long. Trimming stripped 2 bases from V and 7 bases from J, with 15 bases between. The DNA of the CDR3 is TGTGCCAGCAGCTTACTTAACAGGGCTGGCGGGGAGCTGTTTTTT. Encoded protein: CASSLLNRAGGELFF.

This clonotype has at least ten counts. The rearrangement uses TRBV5-1 and TRBJ2-7, with 10 bases matching TRBD1. Germline CDR1 reads SGHRS; CDR2 reads YFSETQ. CDR3 size: 13 residues. Trimming took 7 bases from V and 3 from J; bases not matched to a gene: 4. The CDR3 spells CASQRTGGYEQYF. The CDR3, as DNA: TGCGCCAGCCAGCGGACAGGGGGCTACGAGCAGTACTTC.

The V gene is TRBV10-3, the J gene TRBJ2-1; D might be TRBD2 (6 bases). The V end was cut by 7 bases, the J end by 0 bases, with 10 bases between. There are 14 residues in the CDR3. Germline CDR1 reads ENHRY; CDR2 reads SYGVKD. CDR3 sequence (DNA): TGTGCCATCAACCCGGGGGTCTCCTACAATGAGCAGTTCTTC. This codes for CAINPGVSYNEQFF.

This clonotype showed up just a few times. The V gene is TRBV6-5, the J gene TRBJ2-7; 12 bases are a match to TRBD2. V trimming: 4 bases; J trimming: 6 bases; junction bases outside the gene matches: 10. Germline V gene sequence: CDR1 MNHEY, CDR2 SVGAGI. The CDR3 extends over 16 amino acids. This CDR3 reads CASSFRTSGISREQYF. The CDR3 region has the DNA TGTGCCAGCAGTTTCCGGACTAGCGGGATTAGTCGCGAGCAGTACTTC.

This clonotype showed up just a few times. The J gene is TRBJ1-2, the V gene TRBV20-1, with 8 positions matching TRBD1. V was pared by 3 bases and J by 8 bases, with 2 bases of the junction left unmatched. The CDR3 spans 11 residues. CDR1 and CDR2 from the germline V gene are DFQATT and SNEGSKA (reference sequence). CDR3 in DNA: TGCAGTGCTAGGGCAGGGGGCGGCTACACCTTC. Its protein product is CSARAGGGYTF.

The V gene is TRBV7-2, the J gene TRBJ2-7, with 13 bases aligning to TRBD2. CDR3 length: 15 amino acids. V was clipped by 5 bases and J by 6 bases; unmatched bases: 7. Looked up from germline, CDR1 is SGHTA and CDR2 is FQGNSA. CDR3 DNA sequence: TGTGCCAGCAGCCCAGGACTAGCGGGAGCGGGCGAGCAGTACTTC. It encodes CASSPGLAGAGEQYF. Together with reference TRBV7-2 and TRBJ2-7, the CDR3 gives the full variable domain: GAGVSQSPSNKVTEKGKDVELRCDPISGHTALYWYRQSLGQGLEFLIYFQGNSAPDKSGLPSDRFSAERTGGSVSTLTIQRTQQEDSAVYLCASSPGLAGAGEQYFGPGTRLTVT.

This clonotype was counted ten times or more. V and J are TRBV24-1 and TRBJ2-1; 11 positions match TRBD2. V trimming: 3 bases; J trimming: 8 bases; junction bases outside the gene matches: 11. The CDR3 length is 17 residues. The germline V gene has CDR1 KGHDR and CDR2 SFDVKD. The CDR3 nucleotides read TGTGCCACCAGTGATCTGACCCTTAGCGGGGGGGCCGATGAGCAGTTCTTC. Translation: CATSDLTLSGGADEQFF.

This clonotype has more than one count but fewer than ten. The V gene is TRBV6-2 or TRBV6-3, the J gene TRBJ2-1; 12 positions match TRBD2. V was pared by 6 bases and J by 7 bases, with 7 bases of the junction left unmatched. Germline assignment: CDR1 MNHEY and CDR2 SVGEGT. This CDR3 has 15 residues. This chain's CDR3 is CASRPTSGGHNEQFF. The CDR3 DNA reads as TGTGCCAGCAGGCCGACTAGCGGGGGCCATAATGAGCAGTTCTTC.

This chain joins TRBV15 and TRBJ2-7; D not resolved. The CDR3 is 13 residues long. Germline V CDR1 and CDR2: LNHNV, YYDKDF (reference sequence). V dropped 0 bases and J dropped 4 bases, with 7 bases sitting between them. The CDR3 spells CATSRDQIYEQYF. CDR3 DNA: TGTGCCACCAGCAGAGATCAGATTTACGAGCAGTACTTC.

The chain employs TRBV5-1 and TRBJ2-7; 13 bases agree with TRBD2. The V segment lost 4 bases and the J segment 5 bases; nucleotides outside the gene matches: 9. The CDR3 contains 16 residues. CDR1 and CDR2 (germline): SGHRS, YFSETQ. The CDR3 loop is CASSRPGLAGVNEQYF. The CDR3, as DNA: TGCGCCAGCAGCCGCCCAGGACTAGCGGGAGTTAACGAGCAGTACTTC.

In its sample, this clonotype was seen many times. The chain is built from TRBV5-1 and TRBJ2-2, with 15 bases that match TRBD2. Germline trimming cut 4 bases from V and 2 bases from J; bases unmatched to any gene: 9. CDR3 length equals 19 residues. Germline values: CDR1 SGHRS, CDR2 YFSETQ. CDR3 protein: CASSALGLAGGSNTGELFF. In DNA, the CDR3 is TGCGCCAGCAGCGCATTGGGACTAGCGGGAGGATCAAACACCGGGGAGCTGTTTTTT.

The chain links TRBV5-1 to TRBJ2-3, with TRBD1 matching 8 bases. With 0 bases clipped from V and 9 bases from J, the junction kept 15 bases outside the gene matches. Germline V lookup: CDR1 SGHRS, CDR2 YFSETQ. The CDR3 consists of 17 residues. The CDR3 loop is CASSLATTGVLPRTQYF. The CDR3 DNA reads as TGCGCCAGCAGCTTGGCCACGACAGGGGTCCTCCCGCGCACGCAGTATTTT.

This clonotype was observed a single time. A much larger clone lies one base from this, so it may be a read error. The chain joins TRBV29-1 to TRBJ2-7, with TRBD1 identical over 11 bases. The CDR3 has 14 residues. CDR1 is SQVTM and CDR2 is ANQGSEA in the germline V gene. CDR3: CSVGPGQGAYERYF. DNA of the CDR3: TGCAGCGTTGGGCCTGGACAGGGGGCGTACGAGCGGTACTTC.

The chain links TRBV15 to TRBJ2-7; D perhaps matches TRBD1 (6 bases). CDR3 length equals 16 residues. V was cut by 0 bases and J by 2 bases, with 14 bases left in between. Germline V gives CDR1 LNHNV, CDR2 YYDKDF (reference sequence). The CDR3 nucleotides are TGTGCCACCAGCAGAGATATTTACCGGGACACCTACGAGCAGTACTTC. This sequence encodes CATSRDIYRDTYEQYF.

As regards this clonotype: Compared with germline, one end of the junction differs, possibly owing to a read error. CDR3 in DNA: TGCAGCGCCCAACGCCGTGGTACTGAAGTTTTCTTT. Protein product: CSAQRRGTEVFF. V and J are TRBV29-1 and TRBJ1-1, with unresolved D. The CDR3 totals 12 residues. Germline V lookup: CDR1 SQVTM, CDR2 ANQGSEA.

This clonotype turned up a few times. J is TRBJ1-2 and V is TRBV9; 10 bases align to TRBD1. The germline V gene encodes CDR1 SGDLS and CDR2 YYNGEE. The CDR3 contains 18 residues. Trimming removed 4 bases from V and 2 bases from J; junction bases left unmatched: 14. The CDR3 is CASSQTGTGVIPNYGYTF. DNA of the CDR3: TGTGCCAGCAGCCAAACCGGGACAGGGGTGATCCCAAACTATGGCTACACCTTC.

The genes are TRBV20-1 and TRBJ1-6; no firm D call. This CDR3 contains 13 residues. V was clipped by 3 bases and J by 5 bases, with 8 bases between them. Germline V gene sequence: CDR1 DFQATT, CDR2 SNEGSKA (reference sequence). CDR3 region: CSASGQDNSPLHF. The CDR3 DNA is TGCAGTGCTAGCGGCCAGGATAATTCACCCCTCCACTTT.

The table lists this clonotype with a few counts. V usage is TRBV19 and J usage is TRBJ1-2; tentative D call: TRBD1 (5 bases). Deletions cut 5 bases from V and 6 bases from J, with 16 bases between. The germline gives CDR1 LNHDA, CDR2 SQIVND (reference sequence). The CDR3 is 14 residues long. The DNA of the CDR3 is TGTGCCAGTAGTGGACTGGATGGGGCAGATGGCTACACCTTC. Its translation is CASSGLDGADGYTF.

This clonotype was seen a handful of times. The rearrangement joins TRBV20-1 to TRBJ2-1, with 14 bases matching TRBD2. Germline values: CDR1 DFQATT, CDR2 SNEGSKA (reference sequence). The CDR3 sequence is 14 residues long. Germline trimming cut 6 bases from V and 8 bases from J; bases unmatched to any gene: 6. In DNA form, the CDR3 reads TGCAGTGCCATGGGGACTAGCGGGAGCTATGAGCAGTTCTTC. Its translation: CSAMGTSGSYEQFF.

V gene TRBV11-3 combines with J gene TRBJ2-4; D uncertain. CDR1 is SGHNT, CDR2 YENEEA, per germline. V was clipped by 0 bases and J by 0 bases, with 12 bases between them. CDR3 length equals 17 residues. The CDR3 region is CASSLDGSKIAKNIQYF. CDR3 in DNA: TGTGCCAGCAGCTTAGATGGTTCGAAAATAGCCAAAAACATTCAGTACTTC.

The V and J genes are TRBV5-5 and TRBJ2-6, with 11 bases aligning to TRBD1. The CDR3 is made up of 18 amino acids. The V gene's germline CDR1 is SGHKS and CDR2 YYEKEE (reference sequence). The junction had 7 bases not matched to a gene; V was cut back by 1 base and J by 4 bases. The CDR3 DNA is TGTGCCAGCAGCTTGAGAGGACAGGGGGCAGGCGGGGCCAACGTCCTGACTTTC. Translated, it gives CASSLRGQGAGGANVLTF.

The chain links TRBV20-1 to TRBJ2-7; D is perhaps TRBD2 (6 bases). CDR1 and CDR2 (germline): DFQATT, SNEGSKA (reference sequence). V was trimmed by 6 bases and J by 3 bases, leaving 18 bases between them. This CDR3 is built from 14 residues. The CDR3 coding sequence is TGCAGTGCGTCGCGGGACGGAGTTCTCTACGAGCAGTACTTC. Its protein product is CSASRDGVLYEQYF.

This clonotype was detected many times. The V call is TRBV7-2, the J call TRBJ2-7, with D perhaps matching TRBD2 (5 bases). The CDR3 runs to 14 residues. The V gene's germline CDR1 is SGHTA and CDR2 FQGNSA. The V gene lost 7 bases and the J gene lost 1 base, with 14 bases spanning the gap. The CDR3 DNA follows: TGTGCCAGCACCCGAGGGCCCGCTTCCTACGAGCAGTACTTC. Its protein product is CASTRGPASYEQYF.

The sample holds many counts of this clonotype. The gene calls are TRBV7-9 and TRBJ2-5; unclear D gene. Germline V lookup: CDR1 SEHNR, CDR2 FQNEAQ (reference sequence). V shed 5 bases and J shed 5 bases, with 9 bases lying between them. This CDR3 spans 12 amino acids. The CDR3 coding sequence is TGTGCCAGCAGCCCCGTCTCGGAGACCCAGTACTTC. It encodes CASSPVSETQYF.

At least ten counts were recorded for this clonotype. The V gene is TRBV28, the J gene TRBJ1-3, with a possible D match to TRBD1 (6 bases). Germline V gene sequence: CDR1 MDHEN, CDR2 SYDVKM. The CDR3 covers 14 residues. V lost 6 bases and J lost 0, with 9 bases in between. CDR3 residues: CASRGTSSGNTIYF. The CDR3 region has the DNA TGTGCCAGCAGAGGGACAAGCTCTGGAAACACCATATATTTT.

In this sample, this clonotype turned up many times. The rearrangement links TRBV11-2 to TRBJ2-1; 9 nucleotides agree with TRBD2. The CDR3 has 18 amino acids. Germline V gene sequence: CDR1 SGHAT, CDR2 FQNNGV. V lost 2 bases and J lost 6; bases outside the gene matches: 14. For the CDR3, the DNA is TGTGCCAGCAGCTTAATCCCCCTTATGCGGGGGGGCAGCAATGAGCAGTTCTTC. Protein product: CASSLIPLMRGGSNEQFF.

The chain recombines TRBV10-3 with TRBJ2-3; the D gene is possibly TRBD2 (5 bases). The CDR3 covers 14 residues. Germline V gene sequence: CDR1 ENHRY, CDR2 SYGVKD. Trimming took off 2 bases at V and 2 bases at J, with 8 bases between the two ends. The CDR3 loop reads CAISERRNTDTQYF. The CDR3 DNA reads as TGTGCCATCAGTGAGCGGAGGAACACAGATACGCAGTATTTT.

A few counts support this clonotype. In nucleotides, the CDR3 is TGTGCCAGCAAAGGGAGGATAGCGGGGGTGAACACCGGGGAGCTGTTTTTT. Translating it yields CASKGRIAGVNTGELFF. This chain joins TRBV6-1 and TRBJ2-2; 9 bases are shared with TRBD2. The CDR3 is 17 amino acids. V dropped 7 bases and J dropped 1; count of bases not matched to a gene: 10. From germline, CDR1 is MNHNS and CDR2 SASEGT.